This record looks at one T cell receptor beta chain sequence and its context. What it binds is unknown. PCR employed 60 Vbeta and 13 Jbeta primers. Some clones are missing from TCRdb's copy, which holds only in-frame ones; the method was immunoSEQ multiplex PCR. The sample includes over 100,000 clones, around four fifths seen only once; the top ten take approximately 1.6%. These data come from a study of cytomegalovirus exposure and HLA in healthy donors. Notes on the study in general: It was reported in a later analysis that an Asian-associated ancestry cluster showed fewer N-insertions than the 666-donor mean. A highly shared variant cluster was judged a likely technical artifact. For most TCR beta V segments, an earlier analysis put the productive rate at about 87% or about 30% of the time. It was 150 to 200 TCR beta chains that were listed as cytomegalovirus-associated.

V shed 6 bases, J shed 0 bases, and the junction held 7 bases outside the gene matches. Germline V CDR1 and CDR2: SEHNR, FQNEAQ (reference sequence). The CDR3 consists of 15 residues. V gene TRBV7-9 combines with J gene TRBJ1-1, with 7 bases fitting TRBD1. Sequencing was carried out using PBMCs. The clonotype was recovered from a female donor in good health and CMV-seronegative. Written as DNA, the CDR3 is TGTGCCAGCAGAACCCAGACAGGGATGAACACTGAAGCTTTCTTT. This translates into CASRTQTGMNTEAFF.